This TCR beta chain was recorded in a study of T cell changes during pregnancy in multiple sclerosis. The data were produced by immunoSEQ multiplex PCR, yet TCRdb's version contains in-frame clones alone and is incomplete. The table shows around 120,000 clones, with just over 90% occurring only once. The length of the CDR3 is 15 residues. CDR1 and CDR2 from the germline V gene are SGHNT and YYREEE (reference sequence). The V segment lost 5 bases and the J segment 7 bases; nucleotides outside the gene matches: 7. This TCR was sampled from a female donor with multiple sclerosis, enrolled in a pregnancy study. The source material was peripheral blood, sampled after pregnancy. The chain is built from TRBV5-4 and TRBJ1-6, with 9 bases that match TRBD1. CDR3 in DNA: TGTGCCAGCAGGCCGGGACAGGGTGGCAATTCACCCCTCCACTTT. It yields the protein CASRPGQGGNSPLHF.